Here is one TCR beta chain with its context. Measured with immunoSEQ multiplex PCR; TCRdb has only the in-frame clones, and not every one. This table holds around 150,000 clones, around nine tenths found once. This sample stems from a study of blood T cell repertoires in COVID-19. Background on the study: Spain, Italy and the United States supplied samples that represented acute and convalescent COVID-19.

Losses at the gene ends were 0 bases for V and 8 bases for J; bases not matched to a gene: 8. This CDR3 region has 16 residues. The germline V gene encodes CDR1 SGHKS and CDR2 YYEKEE (reference sequence). The clonotype comes from a woman aged 40 to 55 with acute or convalescent COVID-19. Sequenced input: peripheral blood. The V and J genes are TRBV5-5 and TRBJ1-4; 9 positions match TRBD1. The CDR3 DNA reads as TGTGCCAGCAGCTTGGCCATTGGGACAGGGTACGAAAAACTGTTTTTT. Its protein product is CASSLAIGTGYEKLFF.